This TCR beta chain stems from a study of a mutant IDH1 vaccine in newly diagnosed glioma. The wider study: The study gave patients eight vaccinations in weeks 1, 3, 5, 7, 11, 15, 19, 23. Former treatment meant radiotherapy, temozolomide, or both; the majority had gotten both. Once 4-6 weeks had passed after radiotherapy alone, vaccination started, or it started with temozolomide cycles.

The time point is: week 23, last vaccination. Vaccination comprised doses that each held 300 ug of mutant IDH1 20-mer peptide, plus topical imiquimod. TCRdb's table, derived via immunoSEQ multiplex PCR, lists solely in-frame clones and lacks some. This sample has about 44,000 clones, with 85% to 95% found just once. Worth noting for this clone: The antigen is undetermined.

The source is a man aged 50 to 59 with glioma. The sample in question was PBMCs, obtained from a glioma patient whose treatment included an IDH1 peptide vaccine.

The CDR3 nucleotides are TGTGCCAGCAGAGATAGGTGGGGTGCCCAAGAGACCCAGTACTTC. This gives the protein CASRDRWGAQETQYF. The chain carries TRBV6-5 and TRBJ2-5; D unresolved. Looked up from germline, CDR1 is MNHEY and CDR2 is SVGAGI. Trimming cost V 6 bases and J 1 base, with 15 bases left between them. The CDR3 consists of 15 residues.